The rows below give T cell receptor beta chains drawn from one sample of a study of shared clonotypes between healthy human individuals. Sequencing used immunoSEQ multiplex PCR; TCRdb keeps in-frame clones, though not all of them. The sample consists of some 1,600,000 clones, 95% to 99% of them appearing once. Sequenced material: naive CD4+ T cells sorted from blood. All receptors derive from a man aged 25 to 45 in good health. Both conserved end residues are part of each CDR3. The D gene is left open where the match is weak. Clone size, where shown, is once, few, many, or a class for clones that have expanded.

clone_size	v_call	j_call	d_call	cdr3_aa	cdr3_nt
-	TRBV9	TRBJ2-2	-	CASSVAQNTGELFF	TGTGCCAGCAGCGTAGCACAGAACACCGGGGAGCTGTTTTTT
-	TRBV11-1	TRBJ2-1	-	CASSFGGDYNEQFF	TGTGCCAGCAGCTTCGGGGGTGACTACAATGAGCAGTTCTTC
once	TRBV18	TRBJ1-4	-	CASSPVGLVEKLFF	TGTGCCAGCTCCCCTGTGGGGTTGGTTGAAAAACTGTTTTTT
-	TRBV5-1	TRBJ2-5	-	CASREGEETQYF	TGCGCCAGCCGAGAGGGAGAGGAGACCCAGTACTTC
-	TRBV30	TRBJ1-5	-	CAWTGAGADGPQHF	TGTGCCTGGACGGGAGCCGGGGCCGACGGGCCCCAGCATTTT
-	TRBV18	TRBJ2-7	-	CASSPAGPRDEQYF	TGTGCCAGCTCACCGGCGGGACCCCGGGACGAGCAGTACTTC
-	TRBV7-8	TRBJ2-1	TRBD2	CASILRLAGANEQFF	TGTGCCAGCATCCTGCGGCTAGCGGGGGCCAATGAGCAGTTCTTC
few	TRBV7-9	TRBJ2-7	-	CASSRESYEQYF	TGTGCCAGCAGCAGGGAGTCCTACGAGCAGTACTTC
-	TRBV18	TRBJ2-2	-	CASSPQGVSGGELFF	TGTGCCAGCTCACCACAAGGAGTTAGTGGCGGGGAGCTGTTTTTT
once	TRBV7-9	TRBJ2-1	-	CASTTHGGNFDNEQFF	TGTGCCAGCACCACCCATGGCGGGAATTTCGACAATGAGCAGTTCTTC
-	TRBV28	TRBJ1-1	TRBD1	CASEDREAFF	TGTGCCAGCGAGGACAGGGAAGCTTTCTTT
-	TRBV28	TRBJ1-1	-	CASSWGGLVDTEAFF	TGTGCCAGCAGCTGGGGGGGGCTGGTTGACACTGAAGCTTTCTTT
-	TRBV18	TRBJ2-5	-	CASSPREFAQETQYF	TGTGCCAGCTCACCACGAGAGTTCGCCCAAGAGACCCAGTACTTC
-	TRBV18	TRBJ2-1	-	CASSGRSSGSSYNEQFF	TGTGCCAGCTCGGGGAGGAGTTCGGGGAGCTCCTACAATGAGCAGTTCTTC
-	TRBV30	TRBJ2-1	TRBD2	CAWSPKRGTSNNEQFF	TGTGCCTGGAGTCCTAAGAGGGGGACTAGTAACAATGAGCAGTTCTTC
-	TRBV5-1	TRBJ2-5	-	CASSSGSGETQYF	TGCGCCAGCAGCTCGGGATCGGGAGAGACCCAGTACTTC
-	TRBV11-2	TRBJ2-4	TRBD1	CASSLFVWTGDLKNIQYF	TGTGCCAGCAGCTTATTTGTGTGGACAGGCGATCTCAAAAACATTCAGTACTTC
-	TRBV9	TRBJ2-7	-	CASSVEPGRSSYEQYF	TGTGCCAGCAGCGTAGAGCCAGGCAGGAGCTCCTACGAGCAGTACTTC
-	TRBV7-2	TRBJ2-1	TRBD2	CASSRTSGSNEQFF	TGTGCCAGCAGCCGGACTAGCGGGAGCAATGAGCAGTTCTTC
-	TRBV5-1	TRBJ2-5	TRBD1	CASSPGGTGVETQYF	TGCGCCAGCAGTCCAGGGGGGACAGGGGTAGAGACCCAGTACTTC
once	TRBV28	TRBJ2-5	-	CASITEPPQETQYF	TGTGCCAGCATAACCGAGCCGCCGCAAGAGACCCAGTACTTC